This is a list of T cell receptor beta chains from one sample in a study of CD8 T cells in Susac syndrome. Each CDR3 protein gets one entry after TCRdb re-called the immunoSEQ multiplex PCR reads with MiXCR. The sample carries approximately 120,000 distinct CDR3 sequences, 85% to 95% recorded once. Sequencing used CD8+ T cells from PBMCs. The receptor source for this set is a human donor with multiple sclerosis. The CDR3 runs from the conserved cysteine through the conserved F or W. The order of the fields is J gene, clone size, D gene, V gene, CDR3 protein, CDR3 DNA. A D gene is named only where the DNA matches it firmly. Not every row has a clone size; where given, it reads once, few, many or a size class.

j_gene: TRBJ2-7; abundance: NA; d_gene: NA; v_gene: TRBV28; CDR3aa: CASSLDRWGYEQYF; CDR3nt: TGTGCCAGCAGTTTAGACAGATGGGGCTACGAGCAGTACTTC
j_gene: TRBJ1-1; abundance: NA; d_gene: TRBD1; v_gene: TRBV19; CDR3aa: CASSMLPTGADTEAFF; CDR3nt: TGTGCCAGTAGTATGCTCCCTACAGGGGCGGACACTGAAGCTTTCTTT
j_gene: TRBJ1-1; abundance: NA; d_gene: TRBD1; v_gene: TRBV19; CDR3aa: CATAEQGARANTEAFF; CDR3nt: TGTGCCACCGCGGAACAGGGGGCGCGGGCCAACACTGAAGCTTTCTTT
j_gene: TRBJ2-2; abundance: NA; d_gene: TRBD1; v_gene: TRBV10-3; CDR3aa: CATGEGQGTGELFF; CDR3nt: TGTGCCACCGGAGAGGGACAGGGAACCGGGGAGCTGTTTTTT
j_gene: TRBJ2-1; abundance: NA; d_gene: NA; v_gene: TRBV7-6; CDR3aa: CASSGRDNSYNEQFF; CDR3nt: TGTGCCAGCAGCGGCCGGGACAACAGTTACAATGAGCAGTTCTTC
j_gene: TRBJ2-7; abundance: NA; d_gene: NA; v_gene: TRBV24-1; CDR3aa: CATSDPGYEQYF; CDR3nt: TGTGCCACCAGTGACCCCGGATACGAGCAGTACTTC
j_gene: TRBJ1-3; abundance: NA; d_gene: NA; v_gene: TRBV28; CDR3aa: CATRTDSSGNTIYF; CDR3nt: TGTGCCACCAGGACTGACAGCTCTGGAAACACCATATATTTT
j_gene: TRBJ2-3; abundance: NA; d_gene: NA; v_gene: TRBV4-1; CDR3aa: CASSPRFGVDTQYF; CDR3nt: TGCGCCAGCAGCCCCCGTTTCGGGGTCGATACGCAGTATTTT
j_gene: TRBJ2-5; abundance: NA; d_gene: NA; v_gene: TRBV10-2; CDR3aa: CASSGDAGIVGETQYF; CDR3nt: TGCGCCAGCAGTGGCGACGCGGGGATTGTTGGGGAGACCCAGTACTTC
j_gene: TRBJ2-5; abundance: NA; d_gene: NA; v_gene: TRBV19; CDR3aa: CASSMGREVETQYF; CDR3nt: TGTGCCAGTAGTATGGGAAGGGAAGTGGAGACCCAGTACTTC
j_gene: TRBJ2-3; abundance: NA; d_gene: NA; v_gene: TRBV3-1; CDR3aa: CASSRAVKADTQYF; CDR3nt: TGTGCCAGCAGCCGCGCCGTTAAGGCAGATACGCAGTATTTT
j_gene: TRBJ1-1; abundance: NA; d_gene: TRBD1; v_gene: TRBV7-6; CDR3aa: CASSSRTGAWTEAFF; CDR3nt: TGTGCCAGCAGCTCAAGGACAGGGGCGTGGACTGAAGCTTTCTTT
j_gene: TRBJ2-4; abundance: NA; d_gene: TRBD1; v_gene: TRBV28; CDR3aa: CASSPGRDRAGHGNIQYF; CDR3nt: TGTGCCAGCAGTCCAGGCCGAGACAGGGCGGGCCATGGAAACATTCAGTACTTC
j_gene: TRBJ2-3; abundance: NA; d_gene: NA; v_gene: TRBV5-1; CDR3aa: CASSLGQATDTQYF; CDR3nt: TGCGCCAGCAGCTTGGGACAAGCCACAGATACGCAGTATTTT
j_gene: TRBJ1-2; abundance: NA; d_gene: NA; v_gene: TRBV27; CDR3aa: CASSLFGGGGYTF; CDR3nt: TGTGCCAGCAGTTTGTTTGGGGGCGGTGGCTACACCTTC
j_gene: TRBJ2-7; abundance: NA; d_gene: TRBD1; v_gene: TRBV12-3/TRBV12-4; CDR3aa: CASSLADRGLSSYEQYF; CDR3nt: TGTGCCAGCAGTTTAGCGGACAGGGGTCTCAGCTCCTACGAGCAGTACTTC
j_gene: TRBJ2-3; abundance: few; d_gene: NA; v_gene: TRBV12-3/TRBV12-4; CDR3aa: CASSLTPSDTQYF; CDR3nt: TGTGCCAGCAGTCTCACTCCCTCTGATACGCAGTATTTT
j_gene: TRBJ1-3; abundance: NA; d_gene: NA; v_gene: TRBV11-2; CDR3aa: CASSTGGLRYF; CDR3nt: TGTGCCAGCAGCACGGGGGGACTTCGGTATTTT
j_gene: TRBJ1-2; abundance: once; d_gene: TRBD1; v_gene: TRBV30; CDR3aa: CACPTGTGGSYYGYTF; CDR3nt: TGTGCCTGTCCTACCGGGACAGGGGGCTCGTACTATGGCTACACCTTC
j_gene: TRBJ1-2; abundance: NA; d_gene: NA; v_gene: TRBV28; CDR3aa: CASSKQGNYGYTF; CDR3nt: TGTGCCAGCAGCAAACAGGGAAACTATGGCTACACCTTC
j_gene: TRBJ2-3; abundance: NA; d_gene: TRBD2; v_gene: TRBV7-2; CDR3aa: CASSLVPRGRAKDTQYF; CDR3nt: TGTGCCAGCAGCTTAGTTCCGCGCGGGAGGGCTAAAGATACGCAGTATTTT
j_gene: TRBJ1-1; abundance: NA; d_gene: NA; v_gene: TRBV20-1; CDR3aa: CSAREILTEAFF; CDR3nt: TGCAGTGCGAGAGAAATACTGACTGAAGCTTTCTTT
j_gene: TRBJ2-7; abundance: NA; d_gene: TRBD2; v_gene: TRBV4-1; CDR3aa: CASSPLGTSGGTYYEQYF; CDR3nt: TGCGCCAGCAGCCCCCTAGGGACTAGCGGGGGGACGTACTACGAGCAGTACTTC
j_gene: TRBJ2-5; abundance: once; d_gene: TRBD1; v_gene: TRBV27; CDR3aa: CASSWDRRGETQYF; CDR3nt: TGTGCCAGCAGTTGGGACAGGCGTGGAGAGACCCAGTACTTC
j_gene: TRBJ2-2; abundance: NA; d_gene: NA; v_gene: TRBV3-1; CDR3aa: CASSSPADTPNTGELFF; CDR3nt: TGTGCCAGCAGCTCCCCGGCGGACACCCCGAACACCGGGGAGCTGTTTTTT
j_gene: TRBJ2-7; abundance: NA; d_gene: TRBD1; v_gene: TRBV7-3; CDR3aa: CASSVRDRALSYEQYF; CDR3nt: TGTGCCAGCAGCGTCCGGGACAGGGCCCTATCCTACGAGCAGTACTTC
j_gene: TRBJ2-1; abundance: NA; d_gene: TRBD1; v_gene: TRBV5-6; CDR3aa: CASRTFRDRGDNEQFF; CDR3nt: TGTGCCAGCAGGACCTTTAGGGACAGGGGAGACAATGAGCAGTTCTTC
j_gene: TRBJ1-2; abundance: NA; d_gene: NA; v_gene: TRBV5-6; CDR3aa: CASSLGGLGYTF; CDR3nt: TGTGCCAGCAGCTTGGGGGGTTTGGGCTACACCTTC
j_gene: TRBJ1-2; abundance: NA; d_gene: NA; v_gene: TRBV14; CDR3aa: CASSHRLPRGYGYTF; CDR3nt: TGTGCCAGCAGCCACCGACTCCCTCGGGGCTATGGCTACACCTTC
j_gene: TRBJ2-1; abundance: once; d_gene: TRBD1; v_gene: TRBV7-2; CDR3aa: CASSFYPGQPDNEQFF; CDR3nt: TGTGCCAGCAGCTTCTACCCGGGACAGCCCGACAATGAGCAGTTCTTC
j_gene: TRBJ2-1; abundance: NA; d_gene: NA; v_gene: TRBV7-9; CDR3aa: CASSSNRAVSYNEQFF; CDR3nt: TGTGCCAGCAGCTCAAACCGGGCTGTCTCCTACAATGAGCAGTTCTTC
j_gene: TRBJ1-4; abundance: NA; d_gene: NA; v_gene: TRBV5-1; CDR3aa: CASTKDGTTNEKLFF; CDR3nt: TGCGCCAGCACCAAGGACGGGACAACTAATGAAAAACTGTTTTTT
j_gene: TRBJ2-3; abundance: NA; d_gene: TRBD2; v_gene: TRBV12-3/TRBV12-4; CDR3aa: CASRPLTLAGVTDTQYF; CDR3nt: TGTGCCAGCAGACCCTTAACCCTAGCGGGGGTGACGGATACGCAGTATTTT
j_gene: TRBJ2-7; abundance: NA; d_gene: NA; v_gene: TRBV29-1; CDR3aa: CSVARQGRGYEQYF; CDR3nt: TGCAGCGTTGCAAGGCAGGGACGTGGCTACGAGCAGTACTTC
j_gene: TRBJ2-1; abundance: NA; d_gene: TRBD2; v_gene: TRBV13; CDR3aa: CASSLRGGLGEQFF; CDR3nt: TGTGCCAGCAGCCTTCGGGGGGGACTAGGGGAGCAGTTCTTC
j_gene: TRBJ1-2; abundance: NA; d_gene: TRBD1; v_gene: TRBV27; CDR3aa: CASSYATGGGYTF; CDR3nt: TGTGCCAGCAGTTATGCGACAGGGGGCGGCTACACCTTC